This TCR beta chain was found in a study of identical twins. Notes on the study in general: Zero-insertion results could be subject to partial confounding by invariant MAIT and iNKT cells.

This clonotype was counted only a few times. Its target is not known. MiXCR, applied by TCRdb to the 5' RACE reads, yields one record per CDR3 protein. In the table there are some 500,000 distinct CDR3 sequences, over 11% of which are singletons. These data were also filed under a second study, of yellow fever vaccine responses in identical twins.

The TCR comes from a woman aged 18-29 years in good health. Sequenced: CD4+ T cells sorted from blood.

CDR3 in DNA: TGTGCCAGCAGCTTAGTTTTAGGATGGGAAGACAGAAACTATGGCTACACCTTC. It is translated as CASSLVLGWEDRNYGYTF. V usage is TRBV11-2 and J usage is TRBJ1-2; D may be TRBD1 (5 bases). CDR3 length: 18 residues. Germline V gene sequence: CDR1 SGHAT, CDR2 FQNNGV. Trimming removed 1 base from V and 2 bases from J, with 20 bases in between.